This TCR beta chain derives from a study of regulatory T cells in long-lasting Graves disease. The time point was: newly diagnosed GD, antithyroid drugs for less than 3 months. The TCR library used RNA extracted from PBMCs. The CDR3 covers 15 residues. V was pared by 5 bases and J by 1 base, with 4 bases of the junction left unmatched. The germline V gene encodes CDR1 SGHAT and CDR2 FQNNGV. Study-wide results and caveats: Lower TCR diversity was seen in persistent Graves' patients than in newly diagnosed ones. There was favoring of TRBV28, TRBJ1-2 and TRBJ2-5 in persistent disease.

For TCR beta, libraries came from iRepertoire HTBI primers and Arm-PCR of CDR3 regions. TCRdb reanalysed the multiplex PCR reads using MiXCR and keeps one entry per CDR3 protein. The sample includes around 250,000 distinct CDR3 sequences, around 20% of them seen just once. This clonotype has a count of ten or more. Antigen: not known. This sample comprised peripheral blood mononuclear cells (PBMCs), obtained at new diagnosis, from a patient treated with antithyroid drugs. V is TRBV11-2 and J is TRBJ2-3; 9 positions agree with TRBD1. The sequence derives from a female donor with Graves disease. CDR3 nucleotides: TGTGCCAGCAGCCCTTGGACAGGGGGCACAGATACGCAGTATTTT. Its protein product is CASSPWTGGTDTQYF. The full variable domain, completed using reference TRBV11-2 and TRBJ2-3, is EAGVAQSPRYKIIEKRQSVAFWCNPISGHATLYWYQQILGQGPKLLIQFQNNGVVDDSQLPKDRFSAERLKGVDSTLKIQPAKLEDSAVYLCASSPWTGGTDTQYFGPGTRLTVL.